A single sample is the source of the 19 T cell receptor beta chains below, sequenced in a study of PD-1 blockade in mismatch repair-deficient tumors. Assay: immunoSEQ multiplex PCR; the TCRdb copy retains only in-frame clones and omits some. The table records about 68,000 clones, approximately 78% of them present only once. The sample consisted of peripheral blood, taken 2 weeks after starting pembrolizumab. These receptors all stem from an adult with mismatch repair-deficient cancer.

This chain links TRBV7-9 with TRBJ2-7; 11 bases match TRBD1. The CDR3 covers 17 residues. V was pared by 4 bases and J by 4 bases, with 12 bases of the junction left unmatched. From germline, CDR1 is SEHNR and CDR2 FQNEAQ (reference sequence). The CDR3 nucleotides are TGTGCCAGCAGCTCAAACGCCGGGACAGGGGGGGTGTACGAGCAGTACTTC. Translation: CASSSNAGTGGVYEQYF.

The J gene is TRBJ1-5, the V gene TRBV19; tentatively, D is TRBD1 (5 bases). This CDR3 contains 16 residues. V gave up 3 bases and J gave up 4 bases, with 16 bases separating them. Germline assignment: CDR1 LNHDA and CDR2 SQIVND (reference sequence). In nucleotides, the CDR3 is TGTGCCAGTAGTATTAGTGCTCCGCCAGGGAATCAGCCCCAGCATTTT. Translated, it gives CASSISAPPGNQPQHF.

This chain uses TRBV2 with TRBJ1-5, with D unclear. The CDR3 covers 14 residues. Germline CDR1 and CDR2: SNHLY and FYNNEI. V shed 3 bases and J shed 6 bases, with 12 bases lying between them. In DNA, the CDR3 is TGTGCCAGCAGTGACCGGGGTTTTAGTCAGCCCCAGCATTTT. It specifies CASSDRGFSQPQHF.

The chain couples TRBV6-5 to TRBJ1-2; D may be TRBD1 (5 bases). Germline V CDR1 and CDR2: MNHEY, SVGAGI. This CDR3 is built from 13 residues. V gave up 6 bases and J gave up 6 bases, with 14 bases separating them. The CDR3 is CASRPDSHHGYTF. CDR3 nucleotides: TGTGCCAGCAGACCCGACAGTCATCATGGCTACACCTTC.

The chain is built from TRBV10-1 and TRBJ2-7; TRBD2 matches 9 bases. Germline CDR1 reads WNHNN; CDR2 reads SYGVQD (reference sequence). V lost 8 bases, J lost 5 bases, and 13 bases stayed unmatched. This CDR3 has 15 amino acids. The CDR3 DNA reads TGCGCCAGCGTCGAAAAACGACTAGCGGACGACGAGCAGTACTTC. The encoded protein is CASVEKRLADDEQYF.

The rearrangement links TRBV5-1 to TRBJ2-2, with D perhaps matching TRBD1 (6 bases). The germline gives CDR1 SGHRS, CDR2 YFSETQ. The CDR3 totals 14 residues. V was clipped by 1 base and J by 4 bases, with 8 bases between them. CDR3 amino acids: CASSLRQATGELFF. In DNA form, the CDR3 reads TGCGCCAGCAGCTTGAGACAGGCCACCGGGGAGCTGTTTTTT.

This clone was detected a few times. The chain carries TRBV27 and TRBJ2-1; TRBD2 matches at 10 bases. J lost 3 bases, V lost 5 bases, and 7 bases had no gene match. CDR3 size: 16 residues. From germline, CDR1 is MNHEY and CDR2 SMNVEV (reference sequence). This CDR3 is CASSTLAGVIYNEQFF. The CDR3 DNA sequence: TGTGCCAGCAGTACCCTAGCGGGAGTAATCTACAATGAGCAGTTCTTC.

This clone showed up just a few times. The gene calls are TRBV5-6 and TRBJ1-2, with 8 bases lining up with TRBD1. Trimming at V came to 4 bases and at J to 8 bases, leaving 10 bases not matched to a gene. Per germline, CDR1 SGHDT and CDR2 YYEEEE. The CDR3 is made up of 14 amino acids. The CDR3 region has the DNA TGTGCCAGCAGCCTAGGGGACAGGCAAAGAGGCTACACCTTC. This gives the protein CASSLGDRQRGYTF.

This chain uses TRBV10-1 with TRBJ2-4; 9 bases fit TRBD1. From germline, CDR1 is WNHNN and CDR2 SYGVQD (reference sequence). The length of the CDR3 is 14 residues. With V trimmed by 0 bases and J by 13 bases, 7 bases remained unmatched. The CDR3 region is CASSESRADRGQYF. The CDR3 region has the DNA TGCGCCAGCAGTGAGTCGCGGGCCGACAGGGGGCAGTACTTC.

The chain recombines TRBV4-3 with TRBJ2-1; maybe TRBD2 (6 bases). The CDR3 is 17 residues long. Deletions cut 2 bases from V and 4 bases from J, with 18 bases between. Germline loops: CDR1 LGHNA, CDR2 YSLEER. Here the CDR3 reads CASSQSALAEQYNEQFF. For the CDR3, the DNA is TGCGCCAGCAGCCAATCAGCTTTAGCGGAGCAGTACAATGAGCAGTTCTTC.

The V and J genes are TRBV29-1 and TRBJ2-1; TRBD2 agrees at 14 bases. The trim removed 7 bases at V and 6 bases at J, leaving 8 bases unmatched. Germline V gene lookup returns CDR1 SQVTM and CDR2 ANQGSEA. The CDR3 extends over 15 amino acids. The CDR3: CSGGLAGVGPNEQFF. Here the CDR3 DNA reads TGCAGCGGGGGACTAGCGGGAGTGGGGCCCAATGAGCAGTTCTTC.

The rearrangement uses TRBV11-1 and TRBJ2-3, with TRBD2 identical over 7 bases. This CDR3 has 14 amino acids. Germline CDR1 reads SGHAT; CDR2 reads FQDESV (reference sequence). V dropped 9 bases and J dropped 0; count of bases not matched to a gene: 6. This CDR3 is CASRSGVSTDTQYF. CDR3 DNA sequence: TGTGCCAGTAGAAGCGGGGTAAGCACAGATACGCAGTATTTT.

This clone was seen a few times. This chain links TRBV5-6 with TRBJ1-2; D is undetermined. This CDR3 region has 14 residues. V was shortened by 0 bases and J by 3 bases, with 9 bases between the two germline ends. Germline CDR1 and CDR2: SGHDT and YYEEEE. Written as DNA, the CDR3 is TGTGCCAGCAGCTTGGACAGCCTTCACTATGGCTACACCTTC. Protein: CASSLDSLHYGYTF.

The chain couples TRBV11-3 to TRBJ2-3; no clear D. The CDR3 covers 14 residues. Germline CDR1 SGHNT, CDR2 YENEEA. V lost 1 base and J lost 2, with 7 bases in between. In DNA, the CDR3 is TGTGCCAGCAGCTTAGGCAGTCCCACAGATACGCAGTATTTT. It translates to CASSLGSPTDTQYF.

This clone has just one count. The chain is built from TRBV14 and TRBJ1-2, with TRBD1 matching 10 bases. Losses at the gene ends were 1 base for V and 5 bases for J; bases not matched to a gene: 4. This CDR3 comprises 15 residues. Germline CDR1 is SGHDN and CDR2 is FVKESK. CDR3 loop: CASSQGQGARYGYTF. Written as DNA, the CDR3 is TGTGCCAGCAGCCAAGGACAGGGGGCTCGTTATGGCTACACCTTC.

The V gene is TRBV5-1, the J gene TRBJ2-1; 7 bases map to TRBD2. CDR3 size: 15 residues. Looked up from germline, CDR1 is SGHRS and CDR2 is YFSETQ. The V segment lost 1 base and the J segment 2 bases; nucleotides outside the gene matches: 3. CDR3 nucleotide sequence: TGCGCCAGCAGCTTGAATCGGGAGGCCTACAATGAGCAGTTCTTC. Translating gives CASSLNREAYNEQFF.

Details on this clone: The same CDR3 arises from other DNA sequences in this sample as well. This chain connects TRBV7-3 to TRBJ2-5; a weak D match, TRBD2 (6 bases). Germline V gene data show CDR1 as SGHTA and CDR2 as FQGTGA. The CDR3 extends over 15 amino acids. The germline V and J ends were trimmed by 6 bases and 5 bases, with 19 bases remaining between them. The CDR3 region has the DNA TGTGCCAGCAGTGTCGGTAGCGGTTGGGGGGAGACCCAGTACTTC. Translating gives CASSVGSGWGETQYF.

This chain joins TRBV7-9 and TRBJ2-7, with 7 bases aligning to TRBD1. Germline lookup yields CDR1 SEHNR and CDR2 FQNEAQ (reference sequence). CDR3 length: 15 amino acids. The V gene end was trimmed by 4 bases and the J gene end by 3 bases; junction bases not matched to a gene: 9. The CDR3 nucleotides read TGTGCCAGCAGCTCGACAGGGCAGGCTAACTACGAGCAGTACTTC. The encoded protein is CASSSTGQANYEQYF. Together with reference TRBV7-9 and TRBJ2-7, the CDR3 gives the full variable domain: DTGVSQNPRHKITKRGQNVTFRCDPISEHNRLYWYRQTLGQGPEFLTYFQNEAQLEKSRLLSDRFSAERPKGSFSTLEIQRTEQGDSAMYLCASSSTGQANYEQYFGPGTRLTVT.

This chain links TRBV20-1 with TRBJ1-1; D might be TRBD1 (6 bases). The CDR3 spans 11 residues. Germline loops: CDR1 DFQATT, CDR2 SNEGSKA (reference sequence). The germline V and J ends were trimmed by 6 bases and 7 bases, with 12 bases remaining between them. The CDR3 sequence is CSAEGGFEAFF. The CDR3 coding sequence is TGCAGTGCCGAGGGGGGATTTGAAGCTTTCTTT.